The 31 T cell receptor beta chains listed next were all sequenced from one sample in a study of T-cell memory formation after mild COVID-19. A single record per CDR3 protein comes from TCRdb applying MiXCR to the 5' RACE reads. The data show roughly 170,000 distinct CDR3 sequences, roughly 20% seen once. Sequences were obtained from PBMCs or a T cell subset sorted from them (not recorded which). Source of these receptors: a man aged 18 to 29 who had mild COVID-19 (a few samples of this study predate the infection). Cell type and time point are not known.

This clonotype was observed many times. The chain carries TRBV20-1 and TRBJ2-3; no reliable D call. Trimming took 6 bases from V and 2 from J, leaving 15 bases between them. The germline gives CDR1 DFQATT, CDR2 SNEGSKA (reference sequence). This CDR3 has 14 amino acids. The CDR3 DNA is TGCAGTGCCGCTAGGGCGGTAATCACAGATACGCAGTATTTT. Its translation is CSAARAVITDTQYF.

The chain is built from TRBV2 and TRBJ2-2, with D unclear. CDR3 length: 15 residues. Trimming took 4 bases from V and 1 from J, leaving 10 bases between them. Per germline, CDR1 SNHLY and CDR2 FYNNEI. CDR3 residues: CASSVGRMNTGELFF. The CDR3 DNA follows: TGTGCCAGCAGTGTGGGCCGGATGAACACCGGGGAGCTGTTTTTT.

This clonotype has only a few counts. The chain joins TRBV7-2 to TRBJ2-7; D is possibly TRBD1 (5 bases). V lost 1 base and J 6 bases, leaving 13 bases between the germline ends. Per the germline V gene, CDR1 is SGHTA and CDR2 is FQGNSA. The CDR3 is 14 amino acids. The CDR3 here is CASSLDQGWVEQYF. The CDR3, as DNA: TGTGCCAGCAGCTTAGACCAGGGTTGGGTCGAGCAGTACTTC.

This clonotype was counted only a few times. This chain joins TRBV9 and TRBJ2-1, with no clear D. V lost 0 bases and J 7 bases, leaving 11 bases between the germline ends. CDR1 and CDR2 (germline): SGDLS, YYNGEE. This CDR3 spans 14 amino acids. CDR3 residues: CASSVASAQNEQFF. As DNA, the CDR3 is TGTGCCAGCAGCGTAGCTTCAGCCCAGAATGAGCAGTTCTTC.

The chain uses TRBV2 and TRBJ2-7; a weak D match, TRBD1 (6 bases). The CDR3 has 12 amino acids. Germline V gene lookup returns CDR1 SNHLY and CDR2 FYNNEI. The V end lost 10 bases, the J end lost 6 bases, and 16 bases lay between the germline ends. CDR3 nucleotides: TGTGCCACAACCGTCACAGGGTCCGAGCAGTACTTC. Its translation is CATTVTGSEQYF.

This sequence joins TRBV7-2 and TRBJ2-1; D may correspond to TRBD1 or TRBD2 (5 bases each). Per the germline V gene, CDR1 is SGHTA and CDR2 is FQGNSA. Deletions cut 2 bases from V and 10 bases from J, with 24 bases between. This CDR3 is 17 amino acids long. CDR3 DNA sequence: TGTGCCAGCAGCTTACGGTCGGGGCAGGGAGTGGCTTGGGAGCAGTTCTTC. Protein sequence: CASSLRSGQGVAWEQFF.

This chain links TRBV20-1 with TRBJ1-5; tentatively, D is TRBD1 (6 bases). Germline assignment: CDR1 DFQATT and CDR2 SNEGSKA (reference sequence). This CDR3 comprises 15 residues. V was trimmed by 6 bases and J by 6 bases, leaving 21 bases between them. The DNA of the CDR3 is TGCAGTGCCGTCCTGGGGGCAGGTACCCGTCAGCCCCAGCATTTT. Protein sequence: CSAVLGAGTRQPQHF.

This clonotype was seen more than once but under ten times. The V call is TRBV12-5, the J call TRBJ1-5; D gene ambiguous. Germline CDR1 LGHNT, CDR2 FRNRAP. V was cut by 0 bases and J by 8 bases, with 5 bases left in between. CDR3 size: 12 residues. The CDR3 region is CASGLVREPQHF. The CDR3 DNA is TGTGCTAGTGGTTTGGTACGTGAGCCCCAGCATTTT.

This clonotype turned up a few times. The V and J genes are TRBV7-8 and TRBJ1-3; a weak D match, TRBD1 (5 bases). The CDR3 has 13 residues. Germline V gene sequence: CDR1 SGHVS, CDR2 FQNEAQ. V shed 5 bases and J shed 8 bases, with 13 bases lying between them. The CDR3, as DNA: TGTGCCAGCAGCCGGTCCGGGGGGGACACCATATATTTT. This translates into CASSRSGGDTIYF.

The V and J genes are TRBV5-1 and TRBJ2-1; the match to TRBD2 covers 9 bases. Germline V gene sequence: CDR1 SGHRS, CDR2 YFSETQ. The ends lost 0 bases at V and 7 bases at J; junction bases unmatched: 5. This CDR3 has 15 amino acids. CDR3 bases: TGCGCCAGCAGCTTGGTCCCTAGCGGGGAGAATGAGCAGTTCTTC. Translation gives CASSLVPSGENEQFF. Filled out from reference TRBV5-1 and TRBJ2-1, the complete variable domain reads KAGVTQTPRYLIKTRGQQVTLSCSPISGHRSVSWYQQTPGQGLQFLFEYFSETQRNKGNFPGRFSGRQFSNSRSEMNVSTLELGDSALYLCASSLVPSGENEQFFGPGTRLTVL.

This clonotype was counted at least ten times. The genes are TRBV7-9 and TRBJ1-5; a possible D gene is TRBD1 (6 bases). V lost 5 bases and J 3 bases, leaving 17 bases between the germline ends. Germline values: CDR1 SEHNR, CDR2 FQNEAQ (reference sequence). This CDR3 is built from 16 residues. The CDR3 DNA reads TGTGCCAGCAGCCCCGGGAGGGGGGTCAACAATCAGCCCCAGCATTTT. It is translated as CASSPGRGVNNQPQHF.

This clonotype has just a few counts. The gene calls are TRBV20-1 and TRBJ1-6; TRBD1 matches 8 bases. Trimming at V came to 0 bases and at J to 3 bases, leaving 7 bases not matched to a gene. Germline CDR1 is DFQATT and CDR2 is SNEGSKA (reference sequence). This CDR3 contains 17 residues. For the CDR3, the DNA is TGCAGTGCTAGAGATGATGGACAGGGAGGCTATAATTCACCCCTCCACTTT. Translated, it gives CSARDDGQGGYNSPLHF.

The V call is TRBV3-1, the J call TRBJ2-5, with D perhaps TRBD1 (5 bases). From germline, CDR1 is LGHDT and CDR2 YNNKEL (reference sequence). Between the trimmed V and J ends, which lost 4 bases and 5 bases, there was a span of 11 bases. This CDR3 is built from 13 residues. The CDR3 spells CASSRRASETQYF. CDR3 coding DNA: TGTGCCAGCAGCCGCAGGGCGTCCGAGACCCAGTACTTC.

This clonotype has a handful of counts. The chain links TRBV24-1 to TRBJ2-1, with 9 bases identical to TRBD2. The J segment lost 2 bases and the V segment lost 7 bases, leaving 5 bases of the junction unmatched. The germline CDR1 and CDR2 sequences are KGHDR and SFDVKD. The CDR3 spans 15 residues. In DNA, the CDR3 is TGTGCCACCAGGGCCGCGGGGGGGCCCTACAATGAGCAGTTCTTC. Translation gives CATRAAGGPYNEQFF.

This clonotype has at least ten counts. CDR3 residues: CASTSGVADTQYF. The DNA of the CDR3 is TGTGCCAGTACTAGCGGGGTAGCAGATACGCAGTATTTT. The V and J genes are TRBV5-6 and TRBJ2-3; TRBD2 matches 10 bases. V dropped 8 bases and J dropped 4; count of bases not matched to a gene: 4. Germline CDR1 reads SGHDT; CDR2 reads YYEEEE. The CDR3 totals 13 residues.

The chain recombines TRBV6-2 or TRBV6-3 with TRBJ2-3; TRBD2 matches at 8 bases. This CDR3 region has 15 residues. CDR1 and CDR2 (germline): MNHEY, SVGEGT. Trimming removed 6 bases from V and 6 bases from J; junction bases left unmatched: 11. The CDR3 sequence is CASRDPGTSRDTQYF. CDR3 bases: TGTGCCAGCAGGGACCCCGGGACTAGTAGGGATACGCAGTATTTT.

J is TRBJ1-1 and V is TRBV5-1; TRBD1 agrees at 10 bases. The germline V gene has CDR1 SGHRS and CDR2 YFSETQ. The ends lost 4 bases at V and 0 bases at J; junction bases unmatched: 12. This CDR3 is 18 amino acids long. The CDR3 is CASSRNPGQGPLNTEAFF. The CDR3 DNA follows: TGCGCCAGCAGCAGAAACCCGGGACAGGGGCCGCTGAACACTGAAGCTTTCTTT.

This clonotype was seen only a few times. The genes are TRBV6-2 or TRBV6-3 and TRBJ2-7; no clear D. Germline-derived CDR1 and CDR2 are MNHEY and SVGEGT. The CDR3 length is 15 residues. V gave up 7 bases and J gave up 0 bases, with 16 bases separating them. The CDR3 spells CASNLHTQSSYEQYF. CDR3 nucleotides: TGTGCCAGCAACTTACACACACAGAGCTCCTACGAGCAGTACTTC.

This clonotype has a handful of counts. This chain connects TRBV6-2 or TRBV6-3 to TRBJ2-5, with D maybe TRBD2 (6 bases). Germline CDR1 reads MNHEY; CDR2 reads SVGEGT. V was shortened by 5 bases and J by 5 bases, with 15 bases between the two germline ends. The CDR3 consists of 14 residues. CDR3 bases: TGTGCCAGCAGTACCCGGCGGGGCGCGGAGACCCAGTACTTC. This gives the protein CASSTRRGAETQYF.

This clonotype was observed many times. The gene calls are TRBV7-8 and TRBJ1-5, with D uncertain. CDR1 is SGHVS, CDR2 FQNEAQ, per germline. Trimming removed 5 bases from V and 12 bases from J, with 23 bases in between. This CDR3 is built from 15 residues. CDR3 loop: CASSPNSAGRLNQHF. The CDR3 bases are TGTGCCAGCAGCCCCAACTCGGCCGGCAGGTTAAACCAGCATTTT.

This clonotype was observed a handful of times. The chain combines TRBV7-9 with TRBJ2-3, with 12 bases matching TRBD2. Trimming removed 2 bases from V and 4 bases from J; junction bases left unmatched: 7. CDR3 length equals 17 residues. CDR1 and CDR2 from the germline V gene are SEHNR and FQNEAQ (reference sequence). CDR3 sequence reads: CASSLPTTSGGADTQYF. The CDR3 nucleotides are TGTGCCAGCAGCTTACCCACGACTAGCGGGGGTGCAGATACGCAGTATTTT.

The rearrangement uses TRBV15 and TRBJ1-2; D is undetermined. Trimming cost V 1 base and J 5 bases, with 11 bases left between them. Per germline, CDR1 LNHNV and CDR2 YYDKDF (reference sequence). The CDR3 extends over 14 amino acids. The CDR3 DNA sequence: TGTGCCACCAGCAGAGGCCGACTGAATTATGGCTACACCTTC. Protein product: CATSRGRLNYGYTF. Complete variable domain (other parts from reference TRBV15 and TRBJ1-2): DAMVIQNPRYQVTQFGKPVTLSCSQTLNHNVMYWYQQKSSQAPKLLFHYYDKDFNNEADTPDNFQSRRPNTSFCFLDIRSPGLGDTAMYLCATSRGRLNYGYTFGSGTRLTVV.

The DNA of the CDR3 is TGTGCCAGCAGCCCTGAGCAGGGGCGAGGACAGCCCCAGCATTTT. The encoded protein is CASSPEQGRGQPQHF. The chain couples TRBV6-5 to TRBJ1-5; weak D call: TRBD1 (6 bases). The CDR3 sequence is 15 residues long. Trimming took 6 bases from V and 7 from J, leaving 19 bases between them. Germline CDR1 and CDR2: MNHEY and SVGAGI.

The CDR3 protein is CASSSLAGGTGELFF. Here the CDR3 DNA reads TGTGCCAGCAGCTCACTAGCGGGGGGCACCGGGGAGCTGTTTTTT. V gene TRBV11-2 combines with J gene TRBJ2-2; 12 bases are a match to TRBD2. Germline-derived CDR1 and CDR2 are SGHAT and FQNNGV. Losses at the gene ends were 4 bases for V and 4 bases for J; bases not matched to a gene: 1. The CDR3 loop spans 15 amino acids.

This clonotype was counted a few times. This chain links TRBV12-3 or TRBV12-4 with TRBJ2-3; maybe TRBD2 (6 bases). There are 14 residues in the CDR3. Trimming left V 7 bases short and J 8 bases short, with 19 bases between. The CDR3 DNA reads TGTGCCAGCATCTCCGGGACTCCGCCCGGTACGCAGTATTTT. Encoded protein: CASISGTPPGTQYF.

This clonotype was found a few times. The chain employs TRBV19 and TRBJ2-2; TRBD2 aligns across 11 bases. Germline-derived CDR1 and CDR2 are LNHDA and SQIVND (reference sequence). With 5 bases clipped from V and 10 bases from J, the junction kept 15 bases outside the gene matches. The CDR3 is 17 amino acids. The CDR3 region is CASSSPSGGSILAELFF. The CDR3 nucleotides read TGTGCCAGTAGTTCCCCTAGCGGGGGGTCCATCCTTGCGGAGCTGTTTTTT.

This clonotype has more than one count but fewer than ten. The chain joins TRBV28 to TRBJ1-2; unclear D gene. The germline gives CDR1 MDHEN, CDR2 SYDVKM. Trimming removed 8 bases at V and 5 bases at J, with 12 bases between. The CDR3 has 12 amino acids. The CDR3 sequence: CASFGSSYGYTF. The CDR3 nucleotides read TGTGCCAGCTTCGGATCTTCTTATGGCTACACCTTC.

This chain joins TRBV5-6 and TRBJ1-2, with 7 bases matching TRBD1. CDR1 is SGHDT and CDR2 is YYEEEE in the germline V gene. V lost 3 bases, J lost 8 bases, and 13 bases stayed unmatched. CDR3 size: 15 residues. The CDR3 bases are TGTGCCAGCAGCTCCCTCTACAGGGGCCCGGAGGGCTACACCTTC. Translation gives CASSSLYRGPEGYTF.

The chain joins TRBV6-2 or TRBV6-3 to TRBJ2-5; D gene unclear. Germline V gene data show CDR1 as MNHEY and CDR2 as SVGEGT. Trimming took 2 bases from V and 0 from J, leaving 13 bases between them. The length of the CDR3 is 16 residues. The CDR3 sequence: CASSYGRRWYQETQYF. The CDR3 DNA reads as TGTGCCAGCAGTTACGGACGTAGGTGGTACCAAGAGACCCAGTACTTC.

The table lists this clonotype with a few counts. This CDR3 reads CASSRQGAGEQYF. The CDR3, as DNA: TGTGCCAGTAGTCGACAGGGGGCAGGCGAGCAGTACTTC. This chain connects TRBV19 to TRBJ2-7; 10 bases agree with TRBD1. Germline values: CDR1 LNHDA, CDR2 SQIVND (reference sequence). V shed 5 bases and J 6 bases; nucleotides not matched to a gene: 4. The CDR3 loop spans 13 amino acids.

This clonotype was seen more than once but under ten times. The chain is built from TRBV18 and TRBJ2-4, with no clear D. CDR3 length: 15 residues. Trimming removed 3 bases at V and 0 bases at J, with 9 bases between. CDR1 KGHSH and CDR2 LQKENI come from the germline V gene. The CDR3 sequence is CASSPMDLAKNIQYF. CDR3 bases: TGTGCCAGCTCACCGATGGACCTAGCCAAAAACATTCAGTACTTC. The full variable domain, its missing parts supplied by reference TRBV18 and TRBJ2-4, is NAGVMQNPRHLVRRRGQEARLRCSPMKGHSHVYWYRQLPEEGLKFMVYLQKENIIDESGMPKERFSAEFPKEGPSILRIQQVVRGDSAAYFCASSPMDLAKNIQYFGAGTRLSVL.